The clone carrying this TCR beta chain was seen once. The antigen remains undetermined. The data derive from a study of CD8 T cells in Susac syndrome. Broader study findings: None of the CD4+ T cell repertoires in Susac syndrome showed clonal expansion.

cDNA came from about 0.5 to 1 ug RNA primed by random hexamers. TCRdb recomputed calls from the immunoSEQ multiplex PCR reads with MiXCR, one row per CDR3 protein. The repertoire holds about 150,000 distinct CDR3 sequences, with roughly 95% as singletons. This CDR3 contains 16 residues. J lost 6 bases, V lost 2 bases, and 9 bases had no gene match. Germline V gene sequence: CDR1 KGHDR, CDR2 SFDVKD. Peripheral blood CD8+ and CD4+ T cells were profiled by TCR beta sequencing. Purification of the CD8+ and CD4+ T cells relied on negative isolation, and TEMRA cells underwent FACS enrichment. The specimen was CD4+ T cells from PBMCs. This chain links TRBV24-1 with TRBJ2-3; 8 bases match TRBD1. The receptor was isolated from a human donor with Susac syndrome. CDR3 loop: CATSDSRDRTRDTQYF. As DNA, the CDR3 is TGTGCCACCAGTGATTCCCGGGACAGGACCCGGGATACGCAGTATTTT.